Below, 29 T cell receptor beta chains from the same sample are listed, as sequenced in a study of blood T cell repertoires in COVID-19. Profiling relied on immunoSEQ multiplex PCR, and the TCRdb table lists in-frame clones only, not all of them. Among around 370,000 clones listed, 90% were seen once. The sequenced material came from peripheral blood. The source is a man aged 18 to 35 with active or convalescent COVID-19.

The J gene is TRBJ1-6, the V gene TRBV6-1; D uncertain. Trimming pared 1 base from V and 2 bases from J, leaving 3 bases between. The CDR3 loop spans 14 amino acids. The germline gives CDR1 MNHNS, CDR2 SASEGT. CDR3 nucleotide sequence: TGTGCCAGCAGTGAAGTAACCTATAATTCACCCCTCCACTTT. It translates to CASSEVTYNSPLHF.

The rearrangement joins TRBV19 to TRBJ2-1; maybe TRBD1 (6 bases). This CDR3 is built from 17 residues. Germline values: CDR1 LNHDA, CDR2 SQIVND (reference sequence). The V gene lost 3 bases and the J gene lost 2 bases, with 17 bases spanning the gap. The CDR3 loop reads CASSMDSTGSPYNEQFF. The CDR3 nucleotides are TGTGCCAGTAGTATGGACTCCACAGGGAGCCCCTACAATGAGCAGTTCTTC.

This chain joins TRBV5-4 and TRBJ2-7, with TRBD1 matching over 9 bases. The CDR3 length is 13 residues. The V and J ends lost 4 bases and 5 bases, in that order; junction bases with no gene match: 4. The V gene's germline CDR1 is SGHNT and CDR2 YYREEE (reference sequence). CDR3 sequence (DNA): TGTGCCAGCAGCCAGGGACAGGGTAACGAGCAGTACTTC. Translation gives CASSQGQGNEQYF.

The chain recombines TRBV5-4 with TRBJ1-2; 7 positions match TRBD1. The CDR3 runs to 14 residues. Germline V CDR1 and CDR2: SGHNT, YYREEE (reference sequence). V shed 4 bases, J shed 8 bases, and the junction held 11 bases outside the gene matches. Written as DNA, the CDR3 is TGTGCCAGCAGCGTCAACAGGGGACGGGAGGGCTACACCTTC. Encoded protein: CASSVNRGREGYTF.

Only one count was recorded for this clone. The chain recombines TRBV4-3 with TRBJ2-5; 9 positions agree with TRBD1. Per germline, CDR1 LGHNA and CDR2 YSLEER. The CDR3 is made up of 15 amino acids. V lost 4 bases, J lost 5 bases, and 8 bases stayed unmatched. For the CDR3, the DNA is TGCGCCAGCAGCCCCGGGGACAGGGACTTGGAGACCCAGTACTTC. This encodes CASSPGDRDLETQYF.

The chain uses TRBV5-1 and TRBJ2-5; 7 nucleotides agree with TRBD1. The CDR3 spans 13 residues. V lost 3 bases and J lost 4; bases outside the gene matches: 3. The germline V gene encodes CDR1 SGHRS and CDR2 YFSETQ. The CDR3: CASSYRGTETQYF. CDR3 DNA sequence: TGCGCCAGCAGCTACAGGGGTACAGAGACCCAGTACTTC.

The chain is built from TRBV3-1 (or the pseudogene TRBV3-2) and TRBJ1-1; D perhaps matches TRBD1 (5 bases). The length of the CDR3 is 11 residues. V shed 4 bases and J shed 8 bases, with 8 bases lying between them. Germline CDR1 is LGHDT and CDR2 is YNNKEL (reference sequence). The CDR3 nucleotides are TGTGCCAGCAGCCGCGGACAAGAAGCTTTCTTT. Its protein product is CASSRGQEAFF.

The rearrangement uses TRBV7-2 and TRBJ1-6, with 7 nucleotides matching TRBD1. Germline V gene lookup returns CDR1 SGHTA and CDR2 FQGNSA. This CDR3 contains 18 residues. After removal of 4 bases from V and 1 base from J, the junction contained 10 bases not matched to a gene. CDR3 nucleotide sequence: TGTGCCAGCAGCTCGGACGGGACAGCCTTTTCCTATAATTCACCCCTCCACTTT. Amino acid sequence: CASSSDGTAFSYNSPLHF.

This clone was detected only once. The genes are TRBV5-6 and TRBJ2-7; 7 bases are shared with TRBD1. The CDR3 has 13 residues. Germline-derived CDR1 and CDR2 are SGHDT and YYEEEE. The ends lost 1 base at V and 4 bases at J; junction bases unmatched: 2. In nucleotides, the CDR3 is TGTGCCAGCAGCTTGACAGGGGCATACGAGCAGTACTTC. It is translated as CASSLTGAYEQYF.

This rearrangement joins TRBV27 to TRBJ1-6; D remains unclear. Germline assignment: CDR1 MNHEY and CDR2 SMNVEV (reference sequence). V lost 3 bases and J lost 9, with 15 bases in between. This CDR3 spans 15 amino acids. As DNA, the CDR3 is TGTGCCAGCAGTTTGGATAGGGTTGGGAGTTCACCCCTCCACTTT. Translating it yields CASSLDRVGSSPLHF.

The chain joins TRBV7-8 to TRBJ2-7, with D perhaps matching TRBD2 (5 bases). Trimming took off 2 bases at V and 9 bases at J, with 17 bases between the two ends. Germline-derived CDR1 and CDR2 are SGHVS and FQNEAQ. This CDR3 is 14 amino acids long. Here the CDR3 reads CASSLRQAEVWQYF. CDR3 coding DNA: TGTGCCAGCAGCTTAAGGCAGGCGGAGGTTTGGCAGTACTTC.

The chain has TRBV29-1 and TRBJ2-7; weak D call: TRBD2 (5 bases). The CDR3 runs 11 residues. CDR1 is SQVTM and CDR2 is ANQGSEA in the germline V gene. The CDR3 nucleotides read TGCGGAGTATTGGAGGCTCGCGAGCAGTACTTC. Protein sequence: CGVLEAREQYF.

The V gene is TRBV7-3, the J gene TRBJ1-6, with D tentatively TRBD1 (5 bases). This CDR3 is built from 14 residues. Germline CDR1 SGHTA, CDR2 FQGTGA. V was trimmed by 5 bases and J by 8 bases, leaving 13 bases between them. CDR3 DNA: TGTGCCAGCAGCACCAGCCAGGGCTATTCACCCCTCCACTTT. It is translated as CASSTSQGYSPLHF.

The chain links TRBV29-1 to TRBJ1-2, with D tentatively TRBD1 (6 bases). The germline gives CDR1 SQVTM, CDR2 ANQGSEA. V was cut by 6 bases and J by 1 base, with 12 bases left in between. The CDR3 is made up of 13 amino acids. CDR3 DNA sequence: TGCAGCGTAGTGGACAGCTTTAACTATGGCTACACCTTC. Translating it yields CSVVDSFNYGYTF.

The chain combines TRBV7-2 with TRBJ2-5, with 8 nucleotides matching TRBD2. Germline V gene data show CDR1 as SGHTA and CDR2 as FQGNSA. CDR3 length equals 15 residues. The V and J ends lost 5 bases and 1 base, in that order; junction bases with no gene match: 6. The CDR3 region is CASSHRTSGQETQYF. The CDR3, as DNA: TGTGCCAGCAGCCACCGCACTAGCGGCCAAGAGACCCAGTACTTC. The full variable domain, its missing parts supplied by reference TRBV7-2 and TRBJ2-5, is GAGVSQSPSNKVTEKGKDVELRCDPISGHTALYWYRQSLGQGLEFLIYFQGNSAPDKSGLPSDRFSAERTGGSVSTLTIQRTQQEDSAVYLCASSHRTSGQETQYFGPGTRLLVL.

The CDR3 loop reads CASSTSGGVYEQFF. CDR3 sequence (DNA): TGTGCCAGCAGTACTAGCGGGGGGGTATATGAGCAGTTCTTC. The chain links TRBV2 to TRBJ2-1, with 13 bases fitting TRBD2. Losses at the gene ends were 5 bases for V and 8 bases for J; bases not matched to a gene: 3. The CDR3 is 14 residues long. Germline CDR1 is SNHLY and CDR2 is FYNNEI.

V is TRBV19 and J is TRBJ2-7, with D possibly matching TRBD1 (6 bases). The germline V and J ends were trimmed by 4 bases and 2 bases, with 12 bases remaining between them. The CDR3 is 14 residues long. The germline V gene encodes CDR1 LNHDA and CDR2 SQIVND (reference sequence). CDR3 DNA sequence: TGTGCCAGTAGTACGGGGACACCTGCCTACGAGCAGTACTTC. As protein: CASSTGTPAYEQYF. The whole variable domain, filled in from reference TRBV19 and TRBJ2-7, reads DGGITQSPKYLFRKEGQNVTLSCEQNLNHDAMYWYRQDPGQGLRLIYYSQIVNDFQKGDIAEGYSVSREKKESFPLTVTSAQKNPTAFYLCASSTGTPAYEQYFGPGTRLTVT.

This clone was counted a few times. Other DNA sequences in this sample translate to the same CDR3. V gene TRBV25-1 combines with J gene TRBJ2-1; no clear D gene. V was trimmed by 0 bases and J by 4 bases, leaving 4 bases between them. The CDR3 is 13 residues long. Germline V gene lookup returns CDR1 MGHDK and CDR2 SYGVNS. CDR3 DNA: TGTGCCAGCAGTGAATACCAGTACAATGAGCAGTTCTTC. Encoded protein: CASSEYQYNEQFF.

The chain has TRBV19 and TRBJ2-7, with TRBD1 as a possible D gene (5 bases). Germline lookup yields CDR1 LNHDA and CDR2 SQIVND (reference sequence). V gave up 1 base and J gave up 3 bases, with 13 bases separating them. This CDR3 comprises 15 residues. The CDR3, as DNA: TGTGCCAGTAGTATAGGGACACCGAATAACTACGAGCAGTACTTC. Its protein product is CASSIGTPNNYEQYF.

The chain couples TRBV5-5 to TRBJ1-4; D ambiguous. This CDR3 has 12 residues. V was trimmed by 5 bases and J by 3 bases, leaving 5 bases between them. CDR1 is SGHKS and CDR2 is YYEKEE in the germline V gene (reference sequence). In DNA, the CDR3 is TGTGCCAGCAGGACTTCTAATGAAAAACTGTTTTTT. Residues: CASRTSNEKLFF.

The J gene is TRBJ2-1, the V gene TRBV2, with TRBD2 matching over 16 bases. V dropped 6 bases and J dropped 7; count of bases not matched to a gene: 15. Germline CDR1 SNHLY, CDR2 FYNNEI. CDR3 length: 19 residues. The CDR3 nucleotides are TGTGCCAGCAGAGTGACACCCGGGACTAGCGGGAGGGGCGGGAATGAGCAGTTCTTC. Its protein is CASRVTPGTSGRGGNEQFF.

V usage is TRBV9 and J usage is TRBJ2-2; possible D gene TRBD2, 6 bases. Trimming pared 3 bases from V and 4 bases from J, leaving 13 bases between. The CDR3 sequence is 15 residues long. Germline V gene sequence: CDR1 SGDLS, CDR2 YYNGEE. Written as DNA, the CDR3 is TGTGCCAGCAGCGGAACGGGACTCCCCACCGGGGAGCTGTTTTTT. This codes for CASSGTGLPTGELFF.

The V gene is TRBV27, the J gene TRBJ2-1; D unclear. Germline CDR1 and CDR2: MNHEY and SMNVEV (reference sequence). V was clipped by 6 bases and J by 0 bases, with 9 bases between them. CDR3 length: 14 amino acids. CDR3 nucleotides: TGTGCCAGCAGAATTTCGAGCTCCTACAATGAGCAGTTCTTC. Translated: CASRISSSYNEQFF.

As to this clone: The sample holds other DNA sequences that translate to the same CDR3. The gene calls are TRBV5-6 and TRBJ1-6; the match to TRBD1 covers 9 bases. Trimming at V came to 1 base and at J to 9 bases, leaving 2 bases not matched to a gene. CDR1 SGHDT and CDR2 YYEEEE come from the germline V gene. This CDR3 comprises 14 residues. The DNA for the CDR3 is TGTGCCAGCAGCTTGAGACAGGGGGGTTCACCCCTCCACTTT. Translating gives CASSLRQGGSPLHF.

The chain uses TRBV2 and TRBJ1-1, with 7 positions matching TRBD1. The CDR3 contains 13 residues. Germline V gives CDR1 SNHLY, CDR2 FYNNEI. V was clipped by 6 bases and J by 8 bases; unmatched bases: 9. CDR3 in amino acids: CASRGGQTREAFF. The CDR3 coding sequence is TGTGCCAGCAGGGGGGGACAGACTCGAGAAGCTTTCTTT. Combining the CDR3 with reference TRBV2 and TRBJ1-1 gives the whole variable domain EPEVTQTPSHQVTQMGQEVILRCVPISNHLYFYWYRQILGQKVEFLVSFYNNEISEKSEIFDDQFSVERPDGSNFTLKIRSTKLEDSAMYFCASRGGQTREAFFGQGTRLTVV.

The chain recombines TRBV7-2 with TRBJ2-3, with D possibly matching TRBD2 (6 bases). Germline assignment: CDR1 SGHTA and CDR2 FQGNSA. Trimming left V 4 bases short and J 4 bases short, with 9 bases between. This CDR3 is built from 13 residues. The CDR3 region has the DNA TGTGCCAGCAGCTCCGGGAGAGCAGATACGCAGTATTTT. It encodes CASSSGRADTQYF. Variable domain in full (rest from reference TRBV7-2 and TRBJ2-3): GAGVSQSPSNKVTEKGKDVELRCDPISGHTALYWYRQSLGQGLEFLIYFQGNSAPDKSGLPSDRFSAERTGGSVSTLTIQRTQQEDSAVYLCASSSGRADTQYFGPGTRLTVL.

The chain combines TRBV6-5 with TRBJ1-5, with D perhaps matching TRBD1 (5 bases). V was trimmed by 0 bases and J by 9 bases, leaving 9 bases between them. The CDR3 has 13 residues. The germline V gene has CDR1 MNHEY and CDR2 SVGAGI. The CDR3 coding sequence is TGTGCCAGCAGTTACTCGACTCAGGGGCCCCAGCATTTT. Translation: CASSYSTQGPQHF.

The chain recombines TRBV7-2 with TRBJ1-2; no reliable D call. Germline assignment: CDR1 SGHTA and CDR2 FQGNSA. The length of the CDR3 is 13 residues. V was clipped by 0 bases and J by 2 bases, with 4 bases between them. The CDR3 DNA is TGTGCCAGCAGCTTAGCAGCCAACTATGGCTACACCTTC. Protein sequence: CASSLAANYGYTF. Looking up the rest from reference TRBV7-2 and TRBJ1-2 gives the full variable domain: GAGVSQSPSNKVTEKGKDVELRCDPISGHTALYWYRQSLGQGLEFLIYFQGNSAPDKSGLPSDRFSAERTGGSVSTLTIQRTQQEDSAVYLCASSLAANYGYTFGSGTRLTVV.

This clone turned up a few times. The chain employs TRBV7-3 and TRBJ1-6; tentative D call: TRBD1 (5 bases). Trimming took 5 bases from V and 9 from J, leaving 17 bases between them. The length of the CDR3 is 15 residues. Per germline, CDR1 SGHTA and CDR2 FQGTGA. The CDR3 protein is CASSPSDKSLSPLHF. The CDR3 region has the DNA TGTGCCAGCAGCCCTTCGGACAAATCCCTTTCACCCCTCCACTTT.